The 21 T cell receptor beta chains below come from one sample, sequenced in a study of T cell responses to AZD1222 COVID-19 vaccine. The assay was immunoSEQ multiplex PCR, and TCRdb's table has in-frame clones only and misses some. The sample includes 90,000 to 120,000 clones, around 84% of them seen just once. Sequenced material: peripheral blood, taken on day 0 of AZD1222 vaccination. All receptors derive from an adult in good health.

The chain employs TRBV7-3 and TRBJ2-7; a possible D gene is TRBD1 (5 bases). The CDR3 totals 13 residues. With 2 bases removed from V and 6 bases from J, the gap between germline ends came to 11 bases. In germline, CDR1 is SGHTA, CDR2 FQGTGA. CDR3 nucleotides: TGTGCCAGCAGCTTAGACCGCCAGGGCGAGCAGTACTTC. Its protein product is CASSLDRQGEQYF.

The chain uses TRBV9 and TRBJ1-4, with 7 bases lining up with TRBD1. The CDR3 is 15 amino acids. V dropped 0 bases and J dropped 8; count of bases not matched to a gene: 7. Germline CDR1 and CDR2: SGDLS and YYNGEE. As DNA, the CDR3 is TGTGCCAGCAGCGTAGGCGACAGGGTTTGGGAAAAACTGTTTTTT. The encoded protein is CASSVGDRVWEKLFF.

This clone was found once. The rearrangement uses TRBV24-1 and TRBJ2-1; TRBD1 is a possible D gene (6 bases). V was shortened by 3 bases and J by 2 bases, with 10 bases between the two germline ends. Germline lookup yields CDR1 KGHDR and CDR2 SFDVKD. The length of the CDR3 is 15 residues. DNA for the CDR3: TGTGCCACCAGTGATGCCGGGACACCCTACAATGAGCAGTTCTTC. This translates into CATSDAGTPYNEQFF.

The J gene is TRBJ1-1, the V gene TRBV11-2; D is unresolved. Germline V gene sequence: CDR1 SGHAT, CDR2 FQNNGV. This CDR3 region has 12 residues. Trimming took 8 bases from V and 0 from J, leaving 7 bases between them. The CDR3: CASARVNTEAFF. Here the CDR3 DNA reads TGTGCCAGCGCCCGAGTGAACACTGAAGCTTTCTTT.

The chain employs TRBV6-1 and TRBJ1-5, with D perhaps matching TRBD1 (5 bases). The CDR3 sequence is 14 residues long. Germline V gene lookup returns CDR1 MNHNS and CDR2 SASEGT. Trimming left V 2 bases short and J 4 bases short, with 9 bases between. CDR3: CASSESGGNQPQHF. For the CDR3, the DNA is TGTGCCAGCAGTGAATCCGGGGGAAATCAGCCCCAGCATTTT.

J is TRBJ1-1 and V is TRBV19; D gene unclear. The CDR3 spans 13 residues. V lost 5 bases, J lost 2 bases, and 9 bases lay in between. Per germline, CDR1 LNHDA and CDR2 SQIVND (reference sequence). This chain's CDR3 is CASSSDSNTEAFF. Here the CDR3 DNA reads TGTGCCAGTAGTTCGGACTCTAACACTGAAGCTTTCTTT.

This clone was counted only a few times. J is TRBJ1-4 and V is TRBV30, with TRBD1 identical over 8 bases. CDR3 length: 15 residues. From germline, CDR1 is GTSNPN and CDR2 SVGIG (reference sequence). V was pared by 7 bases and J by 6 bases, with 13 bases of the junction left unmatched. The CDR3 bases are TGTGCCTCCTCAGGGGGGACAGGCTGGGATGAAAAACTGTTTTTT. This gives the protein CASSGGTGWDEKLFF.

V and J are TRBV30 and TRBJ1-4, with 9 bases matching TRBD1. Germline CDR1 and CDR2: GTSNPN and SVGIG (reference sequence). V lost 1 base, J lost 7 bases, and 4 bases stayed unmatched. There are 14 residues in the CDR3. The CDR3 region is CAWSAGQGSEKLFF. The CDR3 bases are TGTGCCTGGAGTGCGGGACAGGGAAGTGAAAAACTGTTTTTT.

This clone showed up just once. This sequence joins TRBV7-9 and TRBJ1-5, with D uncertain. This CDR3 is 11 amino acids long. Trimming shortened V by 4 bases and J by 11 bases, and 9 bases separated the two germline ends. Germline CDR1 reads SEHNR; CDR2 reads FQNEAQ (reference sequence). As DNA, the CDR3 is TGTGCCAGCAGCTCCCTGGGTGCCCAGCATTTT. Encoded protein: CASSSLGAQHF.

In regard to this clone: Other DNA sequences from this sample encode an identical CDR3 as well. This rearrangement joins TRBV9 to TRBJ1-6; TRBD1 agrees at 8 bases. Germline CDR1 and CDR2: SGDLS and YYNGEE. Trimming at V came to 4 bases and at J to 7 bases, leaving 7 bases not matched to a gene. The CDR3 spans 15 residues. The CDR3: CASSPGQGKNSPLHF. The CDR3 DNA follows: TGTGCCAGCAGCCCCGGACAGGGAAAGAATTCACCCCTCCACTTT.

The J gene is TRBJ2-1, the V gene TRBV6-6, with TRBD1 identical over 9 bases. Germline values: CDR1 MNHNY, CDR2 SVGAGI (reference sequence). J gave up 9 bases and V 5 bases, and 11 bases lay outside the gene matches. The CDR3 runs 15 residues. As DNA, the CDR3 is TGTGCCAGCAGTCCTACTCGGACAGGGGCAGGTGAGCAGTTCTTC. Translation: CASSPTRTGAGEQFF.

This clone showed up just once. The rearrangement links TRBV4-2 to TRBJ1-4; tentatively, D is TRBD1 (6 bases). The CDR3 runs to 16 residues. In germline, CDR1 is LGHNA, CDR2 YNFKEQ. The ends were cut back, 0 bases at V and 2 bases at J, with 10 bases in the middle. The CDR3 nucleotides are TGTGCCAGCAGCCAAGATCTCACAGGGACTAATGAAAAACTGTTTTTT. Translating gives CASSQDLTGTNEKLFF.

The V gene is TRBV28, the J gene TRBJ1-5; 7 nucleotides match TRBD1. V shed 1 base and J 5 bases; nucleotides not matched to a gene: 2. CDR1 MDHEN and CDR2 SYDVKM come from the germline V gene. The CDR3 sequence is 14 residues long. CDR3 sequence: CASSLSTGDQPQHF. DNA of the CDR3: TGTGCCAGCAGTTTATCCACAGGGGATCAGCCCCAGCATTTT. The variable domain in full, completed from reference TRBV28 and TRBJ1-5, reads DVKVTQSSRYLVKRTGEKVFLECVQDMDHENMFWYRQDPGLGLRLIYFSYDVKMKEKGDIPEGYSVSREKKERFSLILESASTNQTSMYLCASSLSTGDQPQHFGDGTRLSIL.

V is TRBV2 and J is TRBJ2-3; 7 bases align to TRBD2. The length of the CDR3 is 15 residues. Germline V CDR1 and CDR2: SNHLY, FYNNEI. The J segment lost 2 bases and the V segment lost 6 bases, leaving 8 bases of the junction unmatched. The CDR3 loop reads CASRATSASTDTQYF. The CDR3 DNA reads TGTGCCAGCAGGGCCACTAGCGCATCCACAGATACGCAGTATTTT.

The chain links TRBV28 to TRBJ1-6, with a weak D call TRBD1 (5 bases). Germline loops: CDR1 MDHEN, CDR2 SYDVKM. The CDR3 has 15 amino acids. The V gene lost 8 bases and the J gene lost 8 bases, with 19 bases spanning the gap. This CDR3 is CASGYMDTVHSPLHF. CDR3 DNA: TGTGCCAGCGGCTACATGGACACTGTACATTCACCCCTCCACTTT.

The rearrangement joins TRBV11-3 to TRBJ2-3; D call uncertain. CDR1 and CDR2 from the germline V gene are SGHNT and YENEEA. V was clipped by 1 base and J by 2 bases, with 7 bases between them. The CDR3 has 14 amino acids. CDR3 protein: CASSLADSTDTQYF. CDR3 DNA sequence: TGTGCCAGCAGCTTAGCCGACTCCACAGATACGCAGTATTTT.

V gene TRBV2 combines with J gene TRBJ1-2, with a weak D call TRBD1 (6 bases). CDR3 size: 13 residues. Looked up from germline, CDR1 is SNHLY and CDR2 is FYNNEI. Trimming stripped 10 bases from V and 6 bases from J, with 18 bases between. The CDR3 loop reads CATSVGQINGYTF. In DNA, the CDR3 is TGTGCCACCAGCGTAGGACAGATTAATGGCTACACCTTC.

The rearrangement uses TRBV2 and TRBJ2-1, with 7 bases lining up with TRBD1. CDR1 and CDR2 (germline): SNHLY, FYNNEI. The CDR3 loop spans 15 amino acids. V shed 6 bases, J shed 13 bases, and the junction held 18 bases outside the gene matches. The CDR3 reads CASSEQGQPVPFQFF. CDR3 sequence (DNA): TGTGCCAGCAGCGAACAGGGACAGCCCGTCCCTTTCCAGTTCTTC.

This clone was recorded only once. Here the CDR3 reads CASSVLAGGYQETQYF. The CDR3 DNA reads as TGTGCCAGCAGCGTACTAGCGGGGGGATACCAAGAGACCCAGTACTTC. V is TRBV9 and J is TRBJ2-5, with 11 bases fitting TRBD2. Germline values: CDR1 SGDLS, CDR2 YYNGEE. The trim removed 1 base at V and 0 bases at J, leaving 2 bases unmatched. The CDR3 length is 16 residues.

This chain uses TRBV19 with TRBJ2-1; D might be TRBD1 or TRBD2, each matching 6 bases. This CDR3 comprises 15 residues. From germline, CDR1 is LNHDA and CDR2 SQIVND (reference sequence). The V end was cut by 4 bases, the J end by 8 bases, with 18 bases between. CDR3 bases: TGTGCCAGTAGTACCCCAGGGGCCTCGGGGGATGAGCAGTTCTTC. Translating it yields CASSTPGASGDEQFF.

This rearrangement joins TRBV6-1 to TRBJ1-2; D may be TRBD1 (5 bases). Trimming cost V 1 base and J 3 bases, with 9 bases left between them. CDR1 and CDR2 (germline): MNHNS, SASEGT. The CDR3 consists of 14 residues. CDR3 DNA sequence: TGTGCCAGCAGTGAAGTTCGGGACTACTATGGCTACACCTTC. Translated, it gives CASSEVRDYYGYTF.